A selection of T cell receptor beta chains follows, all from one sample in a study of blood T cell repertoires in COVID-19. This table comes from immunoSEQ multiplex PCR, and its TCRdb copy is limited to in-frame clones, with some not included. The sample contains about 70,000 clones, roughly 88% of which appear only once. The sequenced sample was peripheral blood. Receptor source: a human donor in a cohort sampled during active COVID-19. The conserved cysteine and the conserved F or W are not part of the CDR3 here. The size entry is marked missing in some rows and otherwise reads once, few, many or a size class.

J	V	size	CDR3
TRBJ2-3	TRBV28	once	ASGTGVPGLAAPTDTQY
TRBJ2-5	TRBV2	.	ASSVGGGAPETQY
TRBJ1-4	TRBV29-1	.	SVHSFSSTNEKLF
TRBJ2-7	TRBV9	.	ASSPQGAYSYEQY
TRBJ2-2	TRBV19	.	ASSPTPKLDTGELF
TRBJ1-1	TRBV6-6	.	ASSDSGQGVRTEAF
TRBJ2-7	TRBV4-1	.	ASSQVASEQY
TRBJ2-5	TRBV19	.	ATQKRGETQY
TRBJ1-2	TRBV10-1	.	ASSAGRNYGYT
TRBJ2-5	TRBV28	.	ASSFTRTSGRQIRTQY
TRBJ2-1	TRBV28	few	ASTRGGDSFVYNEQF
TRBJ1-3	TRBV7-9	.	ASPAESSGNTIY
TRBJ1-1	TRBV7-8	few	ASSYRQGSEAF
TRBJ2-1	TRBV28	.	ASSPHDRTFRGTDNEQF
TRBJ1-1	TRBV7-9	.	ASFRGIDGTEAF
TRBJ1-1	TRBV6-1	.	ASSEGGRGLDEAF
TRBJ2-5	TRBV2	.	ASRRPGQGQETQY
TRBJ1-3	TRBV28	once	ASRRGPSGNTIY
TRBJ2-1	TRBV13	.	ASSFGMDPGLTYNEQF
TRBJ2-7	TRBV4-1	.	ASKKWAGSGEQY
TRBJ2-6	TRBV10-3	.	AISVGGRGSGANVLT
TRBJ1-4	TRBV7-9	.	ASSLRVTNEKLF
TRBJ1-4	TRBV24-1	.	ATSDGGLGEKLF
TRBJ1-5	TRBV6-5	.	ASSARDNQPQH
TRBJ1-5	TRBV7-2	.	ASSLAGYSNQPQH
TRBJ1-1	TRBV11-2	.	ASSLGGWQMNTEAF
TRBJ2-1	TRBV10-3	.	AISGTSGSFNEQF
TRBJ1-1	TRBV3-1/TRBV3-2	.	ASSQDTIGRGQGNTEAF
TRBJ2-1	TRBV9	.	ASSGLIAGVVDEQF
TRBJ2-7	TRBV28	.	ASSSPGDRVNEQY
TRBJ1-3	TRBV4-1	.	ASSSTSSGNTIY
TRBJ1-6	TRBV7-6	once	ASSKGTEKHSPLH
TRBJ1-5	TRBV7-6	.	ASSLGDRGYQPQH
TRBJ1-3	TRBV4-1	.	ASSQDPGRGLRNTIY
TRBJ1-6	TRBV3-1/TRBV3-2	once	ASSQEGHVSPLH
TRBJ2-3	TRBV10-3	.	AIGLPNIDTQY
TRBJ2-7	TRBV4-2	.	ASSQESLAGGPHEQY
TRBJ2-1	TRBV5-4	once	ASSLGSSGVYNEQF
TRBJ1-2	TRBV29-1	.	SVGGGQGYGYT
TRBJ2-5	TRBV7-9	.	ASSSDRGEGETQY
TRBJ2-7	TRBV5-4	.	ASSPSGTGAYEQY
TRBJ1-2	TRBV11-2	.	ASSLSRLGLSGYT